This T cell receptor (beta chain) was recovered during a study of cytomegalovirus exposure and HLA in healthy donors. General observations from the study: Specificity for CMV antigens was confirmed in vitro for a few of the CMV-associated chains.

Regarding this clone: As yet, its antigen is unknown.

Per germline, CDR1 MNHEY and CDR2 SVGAGI. With V trimmed by 3 bases and J by 8 bases, 6 bases remained unmatched. The CDR3 consists of 14 residues. Data came from immunoSEQ multiplex PCR; TCRdb stores just in-frame clones and leaves some out. The table records roughly 150,000 clones, 88% of them present only once. This chain joins TRBV6-5 and TRBJ2-1, with 8 bases lining up with TRBD1. Sequencing used PBMCs. This receptor was obtained from a man younger than 35 in good health and CMV-seronegative. Here the CDR3 reads CASSYRTGWYEQFF. CDR3 bases: TGTGCCAGCAGTTATCGGACAGGGTGGTATGAGCAGTTCTTC.